A selection of T cell receptor beta chains follows, all from one sample in a study of OX40 agonist ivuxolimab in advanced cancers. Here immunoSEQ multiplex PCR was the method, and the copy in TCRdb shows in-frame clones only, minus some. The table lists some 50,000 clones, 83% of them singletons, with approximately 3.1% in the top ten. The specimen was CD4+ or CD8+ T cells sorted from blood, collected in a trial of the OX40 agonist ivuxolimab. The source of these receptors is an adult with an advanced solid tumor such as melanoma, head and neck, liver or kidney cancer. CDR3s include the opening cysteine and the closing phenylalanine or tryptophan. The order of the fields is D gene, V gene, J gene, clone size, CDR3 protein, CDR3 DNA. D genes are given only for firm matches. Clone sizes are given selectively: once, few, many, or a class where the clone is expanded.

d_gene: TRBD2; v_gene: TRBV9; j_gene: TRBJ2-2; abundance: -; CDR3aa: CASSVEPSGNTGELFF; CDR3nt: TGTGCCAGCAGCGTAGAGCCTAGCGGGAACACCGGGGAGCTGTTTTTT
d_gene: TRBD1; v_gene: TRBV6-5; j_gene: TRBJ1-5; abundance: -; CDR3aa: CASSRGTGDQPQHF; CDR3nt: TGTGCCAGCAGCCGAGGGACAGGGGATCAGCCCCAGCATTTT
d_gene: -; v_gene: TRBV7-3; j_gene: TRBJ2-7; abundance: -; CDR3aa: CASSLGADLKRHF; CDR3nt: TGTGCCAGCAGCTTAGGGGCAGACTTAAAGAGGCACTTC
d_gene: -; v_gene: TRBV7-8; j_gene: TRBJ2-7; abundance: -; CDR3aa: CASSPWGSTYEQYF; CDR3nt: TGTGCCAGCAGCCCGTGGGGGAGTACCTACGAGCAGTACTTC
d_gene: -; v_gene: TRBV28; j_gene: TRBJ1-2; abundance: once; CDR3aa: CARRGEGVGGGGYTF; CDR3nt: TGTGCCCGCAGGGGAGAAGGGGTGGGGGGAGGCGGCTACACCTTC
d_gene: -; v_gene: TRBV5-1; j_gene: TRBJ2-6; abundance: -; CDR3aa: CASSPHVFSGANVLTF; CDR3nt: TGCGCCAGCAGCCCCCACGTCTTCTCTGGGGCCAACGTCCTGACTTTC
d_gene: -; v_gene: TRBV2; j_gene: TRBJ1-6; abundance: once; CDR3aa: CASSPLYSPLHF; CDR3nt: TGTGCCAGCAGCCCCCTTTATTCACCCCTCCACTTT
d_gene: -; v_gene: TRBV11-2; j_gene: TRBJ1-6; abundance: few; CDR3aa: CASSQVGQPLHF; CDR3nt: TGTGCCAGCAGCCAAGTGGGTCAACCCCTCCACTTT
d_gene: -; v_gene: TRBV7-9; j_gene: TRBJ1-5; abundance: -; CDR3aa: CASSLGGAMQPQHF; CDR3nt: TGTGCCAGCAGCTTAGGAGGGGCTATGCAGCCCCAGCATTTT
d_gene: -; v_gene: TRBV5-4; j_gene: TRBJ1-1; abundance: -; CDR3aa: CASSVPNTEAFF; CDR3nt: TGTGCCAGCAGCGTCCCGAACACTGAAGCTTTCTTT
d_gene: -; v_gene: TRBV11-3; j_gene: TRBJ2-1; abundance: -; CDR3aa: CASSFTAPGTKFF; CDR3nt: TGTGCCAGCAGCTTCACAGCACCGGGGACGAAATTCTTC
d_gene: TRBD1; v_gene: TRBV19; j_gene: TRBJ2-2; abundance: -; CDR3aa: CASARQGNTGELFF; CDR3nt: TGTGCCAGCGCCCGACAGGGCAACACCGGGGAGCTGTTTTTT
d_gene: -; v_gene: TRBV9; j_gene: TRBJ1-6; abundance: -; CDR3aa: CASSSTEAGDSPLHF; CDR3nt: TGTGCCAGCAGCTCTACAGAGGCAGGGGACTCACCCCTCCACTTT
d_gene: TRBD2; v_gene: TRBV4-1; j_gene: TRBJ2-6; abundance: -; CDR3aa: CASSQGPRLAGNGANVLTF; CDR3nt: TGCGCCAGCAGCCAAGGTCCCCGACTAGCGGGGAATGGGGCCAACGTCCTGACTTTC
d_gene: -; v_gene: TRBV14; j_gene: TRBJ1-3; abundance: -; CDR3aa: CASSQLRNSGNTIYF; CDR3nt: TGTGCCAGCAGCCAACTACGGAACTCTGGAAACACCATATATTTT
d_gene: -; v_gene: TRBV7-2; j_gene: TRBJ2-7; abundance: -; CDR3aa: CASRPATHYHEQYF; CDR3nt: TGTGCCAGCCGGCCGGCGACCCACTACCACGAGCAGTACTTC
d_gene: -; v_gene: TRBV7-8; j_gene: TRBJ2-7; abundance: -; CDR3aa: CASSLANTYEQYF; CDR3nt: TGTGCCAGCAGCTTAGCTAACACCTACGAGCAGTACTTC
d_gene: -; v_gene: TRBV2; j_gene: TRBJ2-1; abundance: few; CDR3aa: CASSNSYNEQFF; CDR3nt: TGTGCCAGCAGCAACTCGTACAATGAGCAGTTCTTC
d_gene: TRBD2; v_gene: TRBV9; j_gene: TRBJ2-1; abundance: few; CDR3aa: CASSVGLASRSSYNEQFF; CDR3nt: TGTGCCAGCAGCGTAGGACTAGCGTCCAGGAGCTCCTACAATGAGCAGTTCTTC
d_gene: -; v_gene: TRBV5-1; j_gene: TRBJ2-5; abundance: -; CDR3aa: CASSSLGAGVETQYF; CDR3nt: TGCGCCAGCAGCTCCCTGGGGGCGGGGGTAGAGACCCAGTACTTC
d_gene: -; v_gene: TRBV7-2; j_gene: TRBJ1-4; abundance: -; CDR3aa: CASSLEVGGEKLFF; CDR3nt: TGTGCCAGCAGCTTAGAGGTGGGGGGGGAAAAACTGTTTTTT
d_gene: -; v_gene: TRBV7-2; j_gene: TRBJ1-1; abundance: -; CDR3aa: CASSLRSGLNTEAFF; CDR3nt: TGTGCCAGCAGCTTACGATCAGGACTGAACACTGAAGCTTTCTTT
d_gene: TRBD2; v_gene: TRBV6-1; j_gene: TRBJ2-7; abundance: -; CDR3aa: CASILTSGGSYEQYF; CDR3nt: TGTGCCAGCATCTTAACTAGCGGGGGTTCCTACGAGCAGTACTTC
d_gene: -; v_gene: TRBV6-5; j_gene: TRBJ2-3; abundance: -; CDR3aa: CASSPNSDTQYF; CDR3nt: TGTGCCAGCAGCCCGAACTCGGATACGCAGTATTTT
d_gene: -; v_gene: TRBV4-3; j_gene: TRBJ1-4; abundance: -; CDR3aa: CASSQVFIRGRGEKLFF; CDR3nt: TGCGCCAGCAGCCAAGTCTTTATCAGGGGTCGAGGAGAAAAACTGTTTTTT
d_gene: TRBD1; v_gene: TRBV7-6; j_gene: TRBJ1-1; abundance: once; CDR3aa: CASSLVAGTGPTEAFF; CDR3nt: TGTGCCAGCAGCTTAGTGGCCGGGACAGGGCCCACTGAAGCTTTCTTT
d_gene: -; v_gene: TRBV9; j_gene: TRBJ1-2; abundance: -; CDR3aa: CASSAVGGSDYGYTF; CDR3nt: TGTGCCAGCAGCGCAGTAGGGGGGAGCGACTATGGCTACACCTTC
d_gene: -; v_gene: TRBV11-3; j_gene: TRBJ2-2; abundance: -; CDR3aa: CASSLADTGELFF; CDR3nt: TGTGCCAGCAGCTTAGCGGACACCGGGGAGCTGTTTTTT
d_gene: TRBD1; v_gene: TRBV30; j_gene: TRBJ2-7; abundance: few; CDR3aa: CAWSAQGLGEQYF; CDR3nt: TGTGCCTGGAGTGCACAGGGGCTTGGCGAGCAGTACTTC
d_gene: -; v_gene: TRBV5-1; j_gene: TRBJ2-1; abundance: once; CDR3aa: CASSLVQYNEQFF; CDR3nt: TGCGCCAGCAGCTTGGTTCAGTACAATGAGCAGTTCTTC
d_gene: -; v_gene: TRBV29-1; j_gene: TRBJ2-3; abundance: -; CDR3aa: CSVSRQGTDTQYF; CDR3nt: TGCAGCGTTTCCCGACAGGGCACAGATACGCAGTATTTT
d_gene: -; v_gene: TRBV9; j_gene: TRBJ1-4; abundance: -; CDR3aa: CASGGFGGRGNEKLFF; CDR3nt: TGTGCCAGCGGCGGGTTCGGGGGGCGAGGTAATGAAAAACTGTTTTTT
d_gene: TRBD1; v_gene: TRBV19; j_gene: TRBJ1-4; abundance: -; CDR3aa: CASRTVNTGAANEKLFF; CDR3nt: TGTGCCAGTAGGACCGTAAATACAGGGGCAGCTAATGAAAAACTGTTTTTT
d_gene: -; v_gene: TRBV7-2; j_gene: TRBJ2-2; abundance: -; CDR3aa: CASSLLWGVGELFF; CDR3nt: TGTGCCAGCAGCTTATTGTGGGGGGTCGGGGAGCTGTTTTTT
d_gene: -; v_gene: TRBV7-3; j_gene: TRBJ2-3; abundance: -; CDR3aa: CASSLNAGGTDTQYF; CDR3nt: TGTGCCAGCAGCTTAAATGCCGGGGGCACAGATACGCAGTATTTT
d_gene: TRBD1; v_gene: TRBV5-1; j_gene: TRBJ1-4; abundance: -; CDR3aa: CASSLVAGGSEKLFF; CDR3nt: TGCGCCAGCAGCTTGGTGGCAGGGGGGAGTGAAAAACTGTTTTTT
d_gene: TRBD1; v_gene: TRBV7-8; j_gene: TRBJ1-1; abundance: -; CDR3aa: CASSLNTGAGTEAFF; CDR3nt: TGTGCCAGCAGCCTAAATACAGGGGCCGGCACTGAAGCTTTCTTT